This record looks at one TCR beta chain sequence and its context. Its antigen is undetermined. The sample comes from a study of Ad26.COV2.S vaccination and SARS-CoV-2 variants. Overall study context: The Ad26.COV2.S arm of the COV1001 trial was where the donor was placed. Intramuscular Ad26.COV2.S at 5x10^10 or 1x10^11 viral particles. General study findings and limits: There was reportedly substantial breadth in spike-specific CD8+ and CD4+ T cell responses after vaccination.

Described treatment: roughly 19 received Ad26.COV2.S at low or high dose, single or two shots; roughly five received placebo; per-sample allocation not given. Specimen acquisition occurred on day 63 following the initial vaccine or placebo injection. It was an adult aged 18-55 years in Boston who was the donor. The assay was immunoSEQ multiplex PCR, and TCRdb's table has in-frame clones only and misses some. The profile shows around 250,000 clones, around 87% of them singletons. The source was peripheral blood, collected in a trial of Ad26.COV2.S vaccine versus placebo. The receptor was derived from a person aged 18-60 years who received the Ad26.COV2.S COVID-19 vaccine or a placebo.

The DNA for the CDR3 is TGTGCCAGCAGCTTAGTCGGGCCGTCCTCGGGGGGCTATGGCTACACCTTC. This sequence encodes CASSLVGPSSGGYGYTF. The gene calls are TRBV11-2 and TRBJ1-2, with a weak D call TRBD1 (5 bases). Germline CDR1 is SGHAT and CDR2 is FQNNGV. V lost 1 base and J 4 bases, leaving 19 bases between the germline ends. This CDR3 comprises 17 residues.